The entry below describes one TCR beta chain. The treatment: roughly 18 received Ad26.COV2.S at low or high dose, single or two shots; about 5 received placebo; per-sample allocation not given. The samples date from day 63 after the first vaccine or placebo injection. Donation came from an adult in Boston who was aged 18-55 years. This specimen belongs to a study of Ad26.COV2.S vaccination and SARS-CoV-2 variants. Study as a whole: Intramuscular Ad26.COV2.S doses were given once or twice, 56 days apart.

TCRdb's copy holds only in-frame clones and misses some; the assay was immunoSEQ multiplex PCR. This sample has 250,000 to 300,000 clones, with around 87% found just once. This clonotype was obtained from a person aged 18-60 years who received the Ad26.COV2.S COVID-19 vaccine or a placebo. The sequences come from peripheral blood, collected in a trial of Ad26.COV2.S vaccine versus placebo.

CDR3 nucleotide sequence: TGCGCCAGCAGCTTGGTCGGGGGGAGCACAGATACGCAGTATTTT. This translates into CASSLVGGSTDTQYF. The chain employs TRBV5-1 and TRBJ2-3, with 7 bases aligning to TRBD2. CDR1 SGHRS and CDR2 YFSETQ come from the germline V gene. Trimming took 0 bases from V and 0 from J; bases not matched to a gene: 1. The CDR3 runs to 15 residues.